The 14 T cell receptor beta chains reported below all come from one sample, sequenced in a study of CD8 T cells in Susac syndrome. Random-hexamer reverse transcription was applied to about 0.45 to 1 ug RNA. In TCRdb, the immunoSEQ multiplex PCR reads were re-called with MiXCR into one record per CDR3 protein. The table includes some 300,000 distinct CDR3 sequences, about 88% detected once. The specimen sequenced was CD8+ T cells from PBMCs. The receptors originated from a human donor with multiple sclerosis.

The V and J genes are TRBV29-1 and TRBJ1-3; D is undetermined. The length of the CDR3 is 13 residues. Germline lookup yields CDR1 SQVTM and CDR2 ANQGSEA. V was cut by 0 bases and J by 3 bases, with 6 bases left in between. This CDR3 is CSVEEGGGNTIYF. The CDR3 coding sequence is TGCAGCGTTGAAGAGGGTGGTGGAAACACCATATATTTT.

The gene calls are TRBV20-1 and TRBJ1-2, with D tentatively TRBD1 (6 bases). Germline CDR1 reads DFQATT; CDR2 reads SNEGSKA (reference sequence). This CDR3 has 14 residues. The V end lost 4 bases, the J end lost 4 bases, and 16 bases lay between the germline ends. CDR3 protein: CSAKKDSPIYGYTF. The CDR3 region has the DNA TGCAGTGCTAAAAAGGACAGCCCTATCTATGGCTACACCTTC.

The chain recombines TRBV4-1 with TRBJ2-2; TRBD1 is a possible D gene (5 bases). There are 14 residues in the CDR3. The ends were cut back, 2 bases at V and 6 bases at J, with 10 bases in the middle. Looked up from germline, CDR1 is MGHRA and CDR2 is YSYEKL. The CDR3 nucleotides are TGCGCCAGCAGCCAAACCTCCAGGGCCGGGGAGCTGTTTTTT. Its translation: CASSQTSRAGELFF.

In DNA, the CDR3 is TGTGCTAGTGGCCCTTTCATCTTAGCGGTCAGGCCGGATACGCAGTATTTT. Its translation is CASGPFILAVRPDTQYF. This chain uses TRBV12-5 with TRBJ2-3; D may be TRBD2 (6 bases). V was pared by 6 bases and J by 6 bases, with 25 bases between. The length of the CDR3 is 17 residues. The germline gives CDR1 LGHNT, CDR2 FRNRAP.

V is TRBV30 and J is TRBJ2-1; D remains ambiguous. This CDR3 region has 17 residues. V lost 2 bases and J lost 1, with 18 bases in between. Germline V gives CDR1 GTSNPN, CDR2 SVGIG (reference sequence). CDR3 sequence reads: CAWSPSSRSPSYNEQFF. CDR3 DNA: TGTGCCTGGAGTCCCTCCTCTCGATCTCCGTCCTACAATGAGCAGTTCTTC.

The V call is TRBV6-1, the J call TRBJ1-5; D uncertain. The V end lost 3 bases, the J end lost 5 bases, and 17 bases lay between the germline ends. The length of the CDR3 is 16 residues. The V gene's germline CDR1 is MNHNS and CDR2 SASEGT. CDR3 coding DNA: TGTGCCAGCAGTGAGTATTCAGAATACGGGTATCAGCCCCAGCATTTT. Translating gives CASSEYSEYGYQPQHF.

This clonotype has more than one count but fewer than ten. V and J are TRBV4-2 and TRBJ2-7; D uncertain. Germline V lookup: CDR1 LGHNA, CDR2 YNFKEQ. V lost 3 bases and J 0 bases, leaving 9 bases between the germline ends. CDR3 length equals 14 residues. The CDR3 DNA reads TGTGCCAGCAGCCAGCGGACGGACTCCTACGAGCAGTACTTC. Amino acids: CASSQRTDSYEQYF.

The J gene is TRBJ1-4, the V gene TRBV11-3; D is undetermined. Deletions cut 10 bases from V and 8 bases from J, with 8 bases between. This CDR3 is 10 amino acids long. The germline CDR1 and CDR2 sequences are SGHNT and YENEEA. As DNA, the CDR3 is TGTGCCAAGGTGGACGAAAAACTGTTTTTT. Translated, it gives CAKVDEKLFF.

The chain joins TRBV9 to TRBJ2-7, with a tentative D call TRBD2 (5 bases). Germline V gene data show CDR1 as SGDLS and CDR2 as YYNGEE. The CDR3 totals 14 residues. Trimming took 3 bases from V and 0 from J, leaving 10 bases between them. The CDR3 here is CASSDPGSSYEQYF. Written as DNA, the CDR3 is TGTGCCAGCAGCGATCCGGGGAGCTCCTACGAGCAGTACTTC.

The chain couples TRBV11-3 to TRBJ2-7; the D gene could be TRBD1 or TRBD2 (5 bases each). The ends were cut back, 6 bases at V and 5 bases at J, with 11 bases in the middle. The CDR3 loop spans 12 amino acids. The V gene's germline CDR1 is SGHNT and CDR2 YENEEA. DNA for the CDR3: TGTGCCAGCAGTCATGGGGGAAACGAGCAGTACTTC. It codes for CASSHGGNEQYF. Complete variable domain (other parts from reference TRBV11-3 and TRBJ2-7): EAGVVQSPRYKIIEKKQPVAFWCNPISGHNTLYWYLQNLGQGPELLIRYENEEAVDDSQLPKDRFSAERLKGVDSTLKIQPAELGDSAVYLCASSHGGNEQYFGPGTRLTVT.

CDR3: CASSLTGAGYTF. The CDR3, as DNA: TGTGCCAGCAGTTTAACGGGGGCGGGCTACACCTTC. The chain joins TRBV27 to TRBJ1-2; D may be TRBD1 (6 bases). V lost 2 bases, J lost 8 bases, and 9 bases lay in between. This CDR3 spans 12 amino acids. Germline CDR1 reads MNHEY; CDR2 reads SMNVEV (reference sequence).

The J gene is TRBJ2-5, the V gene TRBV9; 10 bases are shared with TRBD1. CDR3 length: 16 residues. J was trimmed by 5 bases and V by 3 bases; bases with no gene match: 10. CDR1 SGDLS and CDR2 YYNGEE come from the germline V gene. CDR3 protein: CASSAGTGALRETQYF. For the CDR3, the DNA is TGTGCCAGCAGCGCCGGGACAGGGGCTCTCCGGGAGACCCAGTACTTC.

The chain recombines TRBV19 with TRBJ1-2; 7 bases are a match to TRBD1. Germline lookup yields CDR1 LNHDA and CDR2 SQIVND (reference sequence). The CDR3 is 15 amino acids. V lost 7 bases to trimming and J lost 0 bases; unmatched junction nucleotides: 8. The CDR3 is CASNVDREANYGYTF. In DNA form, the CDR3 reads TGTGCCAGTAACGTCGACAGGGAAGCTAACTATGGCTACACCTTC.

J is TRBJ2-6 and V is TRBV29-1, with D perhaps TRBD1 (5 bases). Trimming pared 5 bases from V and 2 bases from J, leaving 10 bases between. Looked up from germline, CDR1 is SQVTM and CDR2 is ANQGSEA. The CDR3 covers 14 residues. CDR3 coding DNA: TGCAGCGTTCCCCAGGGTACTGGGGCCAACGTCCTGACTTTC. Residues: CSVPQGTGANVLTF.